These 10 T cell receptor beta chains were sequenced from one sample in a study of T cell repertoires in cytomegalovirus infection. MiXCR was run by TCRdb on the reads, yielding one entry per CDR3 protein. In the table there are around 900,000 distinct CDR3 sequences, about a third of which are singletons. No antigen has been identified for these receptors. The sequences come from cultured CD8+ T cells from PBMCs, collected from culture after CMV antigen stimulation. The receptors come from a human donor in good health (CMV status not recorded). Some clones in this sample may be carry-over from other donors' samples.

This clonotype has only a few counts. The chain has TRBV27 and TRBJ2-3; TRBD2 agrees at 9 bases. The CDR3 spans 18 residues. Germline values: CDR1 MNHEY, CDR2 SMNVEV (reference sequence). V trimming: 1 base; J trimming: 0 bases; junction bases outside the gene matches: 8. CDR3 nucleotide sequence: TGTGCCAGCAGTTTATTGACTAGCGGAGACGCTAGCACAGATACGCAGTATTTT. Its protein is CASSLLTSGDASTDTQYF.

The V gene is TRBV5-1, the J gene TRBJ2-7, with no clear D. The CDR3 has 14 amino acids. V was trimmed by 0 bases and J by 4 bases, leaving 11 bases between them. Germline V lookup: CDR1 SGHRS, CDR2 YFSETQ. For the CDR3, the DNA is TGCGCCAGCAGCTTGGCCGGGCAAGATTACGAGCAGTACTTC. It specifies CASSLAGQDYEQYF.

V gene TRBV13 combines with J gene TRBJ2-5; no definite D call. Germline assignment: CDR1 PRHDT and CDR2 FYEKMQ (reference sequence). The CDR3 consists of 12 residues. The V gene lost 6 bases and the J gene lost 4 bases, with 9 bases spanning the gap. The CDR3 here is CASRGMGETQYF. The DNA for the CDR3 is TGTGCCAGCAGAGGTATGGGAGAGACCCAGTACTTC.

This chain links TRBV27 with TRBJ1-1; the D gene is possibly TRBD1 (5 bases). V was clipped by 6 bases and J by 3 bases, with 17 bases between them. Germline V gives CDR1 MNHEY, CDR2 SMNVEV (reference sequence). The CDR3 has 15 amino acids. The CDR3 is CASRPLGPRDTEAFF. Written as DNA, the CDR3 is TGTGCCAGCAGGCCCTTGGGGCCGAGGGACACTGAAGCTTTCTTT.

The chain employs TRBV19 and TRBJ1-5; TRBD1 matches at 7 bases. The length of the CDR3 is 15 residues. The germline V gene encodes CDR1 LNHDA and CDR2 SQIVND (reference sequence). J gave up 7 bases and V 5 bases, and 11 bases lay outside the gene matches. CDR3 in amino acids: CASSLLDRERQPQHF. The CDR3 DNA follows: TGTGCCAGTAGTTTACTCGACAGGGAAAGGCAGCCCCAGCATTTT.

The chain is built from TRBV7-8 and TRBJ2-1; no definite D call. The CDR3 extends over 13 amino acids. CDR1 and CDR2 from the germline V gene are SGHVS and FQNEAQ. V gave up 5 bases and J gave up 9 bases, with 14 bases separating them. In DNA, the CDR3 is TGTGCCAGCAGCCCGCTCCCAGGAGCTGAGCAGTTCTTC. Residues: CASSPLPGAEQFF.

The chain carries TRBV6-2 or TRBV6-3 and TRBJ1-2, with D uncertain. The CDR3 extends over 14 amino acids. Trimming pared 5 bases from V and 0 bases from J, leaving 10 bases between. The germline gives CDR1 MNHEY, CDR2 SVGEGT. The CDR3 loop is CASSTETSNYGYTF. For the CDR3, the DNA is TGTGCCAGCAGTACAGAGACTTCTAACTATGGCTACACCTTC.

The rearrangement links TRBV7-8 to TRBJ2-2; TRBD1 aligns across 11 bases. This CDR3 has 12 residues. Germline values: CDR1 SGHVS, CDR2 FQNEAQ. CDR3 region: CADRGRSGELFF. The CDR3, as DNA: TGTGCGGACAGGGGGCGCAGCGGGGAGCTGTTTTTT.

Ten or more counts support this clonotype. An end of the junction differs from the germline gene, which may be a read error. This chain uses TRBV6-5 with TRBJ2-7; TRBD1 matches 7 bases. CDR3 length: 14 amino acids. Germline V lookup: CDR1 MNHEY, CDR2 SVGAGI. The CDR3 nucleotides are TGTGCCAGCAGCTACTCAGGGGGAACCTACGAGCAGTACTTC. Translation: CASSYSGGTYEQYF.

The chain couples TRBV14 to TRBJ2-4; D unclear. This CDR3 has 16 amino acids. V dropped 1 base and J dropped 2 bases, with 12 bases sitting between them. Germline-derived CDR1 and CDR2 are SGHDN and FVKESK. CDR3 sequence (DNA): TGTGCCAGCAGCCAAGCGGGCAGGAGATCCAAAAACATTCAGTACTTC. Its translation: CASSQAGRRSKNIQYF.